One and the same sample provided the 8 T cell receptor beta chains below, sequenced in a study of T cells in Graves' hyperthyroidism and ophthalmopathy. There were TCR beta CDR3 regions amplified from RNA transcripts. TCR CDR3 regions were first amplified by RT-PCR with HTBI primers. MiXCR, applied by TCRdb to the multiplex PCR reads, yields one record per CDR3 protein. The data hold 100,000 to 140,000 distinct CDR3 sequences, with about 16% observed a single time. The sequenced sample was blood. Every receptor here comes from a woman in her forties or fifties with Graves' hyperthyroidism.

This clonotype was seen at least ten times. The J gene is TRBJ2-4, the V gene TRBV5-1; 10 nucleotides line up with TRBD2. The germline CDR1 and CDR2 sequences are SGHRS and YFSETQ. V lost 0 bases and J lost 3; bases outside the gene matches: 12. CDR3 length equals 19 residues. CDR3 residues: CASSLVGLAREVDKNIQYF. For the CDR3, the DNA is TGCGCCAGCAGCTTGGTGGGACTAGCGAGAGAGGTTGACAAAAACATTCAGTACTTC. Looking up the rest from reference TRBV5-1 and TRBJ2-4 gives the full variable domain: KAGVTQTPRYLIKTRGQQVTLSCSPISGHRSVSWYQQTPGQGLQFLFEYFSETQRNKGNFPGRFSGRQFSNSRSEMNVSTLELGDSALYLCASSLVGLAREVDKNIQYFGAGTRLSVL.

The chain employs TRBV10-3 and TRBJ2-1, with 13 bases fitting TRBD2. Germline trimming cut 3 bases from V and 0 bases from J; bases unmatched to any gene: 8. The CDR3 spans 19 residues. Germline values: CDR1 ENHRY, CDR2 SYGVKD. This CDR3 reads CAISDGTSGTSSSYNEQFF. In nucleotides, the CDR3 is TGTGCCATCAGTGATGGGACTAGCGGGACCAGCAGCTCCTACAATGAGCAGTTCTTC.

This clonotype has a count of ten or more. The chain recombines TRBV5-8 with TRBJ2-1; the D gene is possibly TRBD2 (5 bases). Germline values: CDR1 SGHTS, CDR2 YDEGEE. The ends were cut back, 0 bases at V and 2 bases at J, with 9 bases in the middle. The CDR3 has 15 amino acids. The CDR3: CASSLAGLTYNEQFF. Here the CDR3 DNA reads TGTGCCAGCAGCTTGGCAGGACTGACCTACAATGAGCAGTTCTTC.

At least ten counts were recorded for this clonotype. V is TRBV11-2 and J is TRBJ2-3; tentatively, D is TRBD1 (5 bases). Between the trimmed V and J ends, which lost 1 base and 2 bases, there was a span of 16 bases. CDR1 is SGHAT, CDR2 FQNNGV, per germline. The CDR3 length is 17 residues. DNA of the CDR3: TGTGCCAGCAGCTTAGGATCGCCAGGGATAAACACAGATACGCAGTATTTT. Its translation is CASSLGSPGINTDTQYF.

To note about this clonotype: A read error may be the cause here, since a much bigger clone is one base away. This chain joins TRBV6-1 and TRBJ2-7; 7 bases line up with TRBD1. J was trimmed by 5 bases and V by 5 bases; bases with no gene match: 12. Germline values: CDR1 MNHNS, CDR2 SASEGT. The CDR3 covers 15 residues. This chain's CDR3 is CASSHTQGFRDEQYV. The CDR3 DNA reads TGTGCCAGCAGTCACACACAGGGGTTTCGGGACGAGCAGTACGTC.

This clonotype has at least ten counts. The chain is built from TRBV20-1 and TRBJ2-7; D remains ambiguous. V lost 6 bases, J lost 2 bases, and 11 bases lay in between. CDR1 and CDR2 (germline): DFQATT, SNEGSKA (reference sequence). The CDR3 sequence is 12 residues long. The DNA for the CDR3 is TGCAGTGCCCCTAGGTCCACCTACGAGCAGTACTTC. Residues: CSAPRSTYEQYF.

This clonotype showed up many times. The chain combines TRBV7-3 with TRBJ2-4, with TRBD2 matching over 12 bases. CDR1 SGHTA and CDR2 FQGTGA come from the germline V gene. This CDR3 is built from 16 residues. J was trimmed by 8 bases and V by 1 base; bases with no gene match: 6. The CDR3: CASSLRTSGTGDIQYF. In nucleotides, the CDR3 is TGTGCCAGCAGCTTAAGGACTAGCGGGACGGGGGACATTCAGTACTTC.

This clonotype has ten or more counts. The gene calls are TRBV2 and TRBJ2-2; TRBD2 matches 12 bases. Trimming at V came to 2 bases and at J to 5 bases, leaving 9 bases not matched to a gene. The germline CDR1 and CDR2 sequences are SNHLY and FYNNEI. This CDR3 region has 18 residues. Here the CDR3 DNA reads TGTGCCAGCAGTGAAAACCCGACTAGCGGGAGAGCTACCGGGGAGCTGTTTTTT. Its protein product is CASSENPTSGRATGELFF.